The source of this T cell receptor (beta chain) is a study of a mutant IDH1 vaccine in newly diagnosed glioma (dated by TCRdb to about 2021). For context, the study as a whole: Of the approximately 32 treated patients, about 62% were male and around 40% were female, and the mean age was 40.4 years. For exploratory analyses, longitudinal TCRB deep sequencing was carried out in roughly 23 treated patients wherever samples were available. Prior to enrollment, standard therapy consisting of radiotherapy alone, temozolomide alone, or radiochemotherapy with temozolomide had been administered to patients, with the combination being received by most patients. Peripheral blood was drawn at six visits: V03 (baseline), V05, V07, V10, V12 and V13. What the work shows at the level of the full study, not this receptor alone: Pseudoprogression appeared unrelated to alterations in the top peripheral T cell clonotypes detected by TCRB sequencing. Availability determined which PBMC samples were chosen for TCRB deep sequencing. The authors noted that analyses of patient blood samples could not be reproduced because of sample limitations. Immune responses induced by the vaccine were seen in approximately 93% of patients across multiple MHC alleles.

The CDR3 spans 14 residues, from the cysteine through the phenylalanine. The only DNA kept is the CDR3, 42 bases in frame from the first base. From a lookup of the germline V gene, CDR1 and CDR2 are SNHLY and FYNNEI. Between the V and J ends, shortened by 5 bases and 2 bases respectively, the junction contains 7 bases. This clone was seen just once. Its recognized antigen is unknown. No much larger clone exists at a distance of one base, and base qualities are not known. The time point label on this specimen signifies: baseline, week 1 (first vaccination visit). The treatment or condition label here, explained by the study, means: pre-vaccination baseline after standard-of-care therapy. The donors had newly diagnosed IDH1-mutant astrocytomas of WHO grade 3 or 4 that showed loss of nuclear ATRX. The samples were drawn from NOA16, a multicentre, single-arm, open-label phase I trial in Germany that tested a mutant IDH1 peptide vaccine in humans for the first time. Visit V03 blood draws served as the baseline sample for immunogenicity testing. The DNeasy Blood and Tissue Kit was used to extract genomic DNA from EDTA blood for TCRB sequencing.

Library preparation employed the immunoSEQ multiplex PCR assay. Rearranged TCR beta chain sequences were amplified using the hsTCRB Kit according to the manufacturer's protocol. An Illumina MiSeq was used to sequence the TCRB libraries. As for the authors' bioinformatics: Demultiplexing, trimming and gene mapping were performed with the kit vendor's proprietary platform. TCRdb mirrors the immuneACCESS table, restricted to in-frame sequences. Some clones are absent from its copies; in checked studies, under half trace to an unresolved V gene, and the reason for the others is unknown. V and J calls plus clone size are reproduced from that table; the DNA served to infer D and trimming. The sample data list approximately 52,000 clones, and about three quarters of these were observed just once. Clones ranked in the top ten supply 1.5% to 2% of the sample.

The receptor was derived from a woman aged 35 to 49 with glioma. This specimen was PBMCs, taken from a glioma patient treated with radiotherapy, temozolomide or both. Recombination connected TRBV2 to TRBJ2-6, with the D gene not confidently named. CDR3 sequence: CASSLRPGANVLTF. The nucleotide sequence reads as follows: TGTGCCAGCAGTCTTCGCCCTGGGGCCAACGTCCTGACTTTC.